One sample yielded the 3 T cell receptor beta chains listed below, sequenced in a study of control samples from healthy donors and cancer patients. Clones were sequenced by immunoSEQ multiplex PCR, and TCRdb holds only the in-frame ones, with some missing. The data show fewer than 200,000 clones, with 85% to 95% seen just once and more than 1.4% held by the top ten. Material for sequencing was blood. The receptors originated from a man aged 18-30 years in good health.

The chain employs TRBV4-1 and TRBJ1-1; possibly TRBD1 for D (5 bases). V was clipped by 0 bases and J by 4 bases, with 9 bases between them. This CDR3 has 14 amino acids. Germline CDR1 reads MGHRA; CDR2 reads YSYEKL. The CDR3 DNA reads TGCGCCAGCAGCCAAGAACGGGGCGCCACTGAAGCTTTCTTT. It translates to CASSQERGATEAFF.

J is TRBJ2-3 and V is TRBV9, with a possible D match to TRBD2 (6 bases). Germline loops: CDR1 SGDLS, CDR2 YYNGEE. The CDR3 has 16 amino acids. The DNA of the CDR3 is TGTGCTTCTGGACGTACGGGAGACCTTAGCACAGATACGCAGTATTTT. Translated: CASGRTGDLSTDTQYF. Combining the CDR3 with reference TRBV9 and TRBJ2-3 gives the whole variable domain DSGVTQTPKHLITATGQRVTLRCSPRSGDLSVYWYQQSLDQGLQFLIQYYNGEERAKGNILERFSAQQFPDLHSELNLSSLELGDSALYFCASGRTGDLSTDTQYFGPGTRLTVL.

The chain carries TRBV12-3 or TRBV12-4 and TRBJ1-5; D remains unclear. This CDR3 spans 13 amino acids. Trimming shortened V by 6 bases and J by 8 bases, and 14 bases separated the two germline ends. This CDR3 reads CASSKGLAEPQHF. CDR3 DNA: TGTGCCAGCAGCAAAGGATTGGCGGAGCCCCAGCATTTT.